The 28 T cell receptor beta chains below were found in one sample sequenced in a study of immune cell composition in non-small cell lung cancer. The normal lung sample lay at least 3 cm, and maximally far, from the tumour. Profiled with immunoSEQ multiplex PCR; TCRdb holds only in-frame clones, not every one. There are under 4,500 clones in the sample; about 83% occur only once, and 12% lies in the top ten. The sequencing sample was made of non-adjacent lung tissue. Receptor source: a human donor with non-small cell lung cancer.

V gene TRBV13 combines with J gene TRBJ1-2; the D is unclear. Germline CDR1 reads PRHDT; CDR2 reads FYEKMQ (reference sequence). The CDR3 contains 14 residues. V shed 2 bases and J shed 4 bases, with 11 bases lying between them. CDR3: CASSLRQAGYGYTF. The CDR3 region has the DNA TGTGCCAGCAGCTTACGTCAAGCTGGCTATGGCTACACCTTC.

The V and J genes are TRBV11-1 and TRBJ1-2; TRBD1 aligns across 9 bases. The J segment lost 5 bases and the V segment lost 1 base, leaving 2 bases of the junction unmatched. This CDR3 comprises 14 residues. Germline V gene data show CDR1 as SGHAT and CDR2 as FQDESV (reference sequence). The CDR3 bases are TGTGCCAGCAGCTTAGAGGACAGGGGATATGGCTACACCTTC. Translated, it gives CASSLEDRGYGYTF.

The chain is built from TRBV5-8 and TRBJ2-3; a weak D match, TRBD2 (7 bases). This CDR3 is built from 15 residues. Germline V gene data show CDR1 as SGHTS and CDR2 as YDEGEE. V shed 7 bases and J shed 1 base, with 16 bases lying between them. The CDR3 region has the DNA TGTGCCAGCGCTGGGGGGGCGGGAGGCACAGATACGCAGTATTTT. This sequence encodes CASAGGAGGTDTQYF.

The J gene is TRBJ2-3, the V gene TRBV29-1, with D perhaps matching TRBD1 (5 bases). The V gene lost 3 bases and the J gene lost 4 bases, with 5 bases spanning the gap. Per germline, CDR1 SQVTM and CDR2 ANQGSEA. This CDR3 contains 11 residues. DNA for the CDR3: TGCAGCGTTGACAGGGCAGATACGCAGTATTTT. This gives the protein CSVDRADTQYF.

The V call is TRBV7-8, the J call TRBJ1-5; no reliable D call. The V gene's germline CDR1 is SGHVS and CDR2 FQNEAQ. The CDR3 runs 15 residues. Between the trimmed V and J ends, which lost 4 bases and 0 bases, there was a span of 10 bases. The CDR3: CASSSQKNSNQPQHF. The CDR3 nucleotides are TGTGCCAGCAGCTCACAGAAAAATAGCAATCAGCCCCAGCATTTT.

The chain employs TRBV5-1 and TRBJ2-3; 9 bases match TRBD1. V trimming: 6 bases; J trimming: 3 bases; junction bases outside the gene matches: 8. CDR1 SGHRS and CDR2 YFSETQ come from the germline V gene. This CDR3 has 15 residues. The CDR3, as DNA: TGCGCCAGCATGGCCCCGGGACAGGGAACAGATACGCAGTATTTT. Translated, it gives CASMAPGQGTDTQYF.

The chain recombines TRBV11-2 with TRBJ2-1, with 7 bases matching TRBD2. Trimming took 1 base from V and 4 from J; bases not matched to a gene: 4. The CDR3 loop spans 15 amino acids. The germline V gene has CDR1 SGHAT and CDR2 FQNNGV. DNA of the CDR3: TGTGCCAGCAGCTTAGTGACTAGCCCTTACAATGAGCAGTTCTTC. This gives the protein CASSLVTSPYNEQFF.

This clone was seen just once. The gene calls are TRBV5-4 and TRBJ1-5, with 7 bases lining up with TRBD1. Germline CDR1 and CDR2: SGHNT and YYREEE (reference sequence). This CDR3 contains 15 residues. After removal of 0 bases from V and 6 bases from J, the junction contained 6 bases not matched to a gene. CDR3 loop: CASSLDQGEGQPQHF. The CDR3 DNA sequence: TGTGCCAGCAGCTTGGACCAGGGGGAAGGTCAGCCCCAGCATTTT.

This chain links TRBV27 with TRBJ1-5, with 11 bases that match TRBD1. The CDR3 spans 16 residues. The J segment lost 6 bases and the V segment lost 5 bases, leaving 9 bases of the junction unmatched. The germline CDR1 and CDR2 sequences are MNHEY and SMNVEV (reference sequence). The CDR3: CASSLFGQGAGQPQHF. The CDR3 DNA reads as TGTGCCAGCAGTCTTTTCGGACAGGGGGCTGGTCAGCCCCAGCATTTT.

The V and J genes are TRBV19 and TRBJ1-2; D is perhaps TRBD1 (5 bases). V was trimmed by 3 bases and J by 0 bases, leaving 8 bases between them. CDR3 size: 14 residues. Germline CDR1 and CDR2: LNHDA and SQIVND (reference sequence). This chain's CDR3 is CASSIGGTNYGYTF. The CDR3 coding sequence is TGTGCCAGTAGTATCGGGGGGACTAACTATGGCTACACCTTC. The full variable domain, rest sourced from reference TRBV19 and TRBJ1-2, is DGGITQSPKYLFRKEGQNVTLSCEQNLNHDAMYWYRQDPGQGLRLIYYSQIVNDFQKGDIAEGYSVSREKKESFPLTVTSAQKNPTAFYLCASSIGGTNYGYTFGSGTRLTVV.

V usage is TRBV28 and J usage is TRBJ1-1; D gene uncertain. The CDR3 loop spans 13 amino acids. CDR1 is MDHEN, CDR2 SYDVKM, per germline. Trimming pared 7 bases from V and 3 bases from J, leaving 12 bases between. The CDR3 loop reads CASTEGLHTEAFF. CDR3 in DNA: TGTGCCAGCACCGAGGGTTTGCACACTGAAGCTTTCTTT.

This chain connects TRBV6-5 to TRBJ2-7, with 7 bases fitting TRBD1. Germline-derived CDR1 and CDR2 are MNHEY and SVGAGI. V was clipped by 5 bases and J by 7 bases; unmatched bases: 14. The CDR3 loop spans 15 amino acids. The CDR3 here is CASSRRTGRSGEQYF. The CDR3 nucleotides are TGTGCCAGCAGTCGCCGGACAGGAAGGTCGGGGGAGCAGTACTTC.

The rearrangement joins TRBV7-8 to TRBJ1-2; the D gene is possibly TRBD1 (6 bases). The CDR3 consists of 13 residues. Per germline, CDR1 SGHVS and CDR2 FQNEAQ. Trimming removed 4 bases from V and 5 bases from J, with 11 bases in between. As DNA, the CDR3 is TGTGCCAGCAGCTCACAACAGGGTTATGGCTACACCTTC. Translation gives CASSSQQGYGYTF.

J is TRBJ1-2 and V is TRBV30; 10 positions match TRBD1. Germline V lookup: CDR1 GTSNPN, CDR2 SVGIG (reference sequence). CDR3 length: 13 amino acids. Germline trimming cut 4 bases from V and 6 bases from J; bases unmatched to any gene: 5. The chain's CDR3 is CAWTLDRGHGYTF. The CDR3 nucleotides read TGTGCCTGGACTCTCGACAGGGGGCATGGCTACACCTTC.

The rearrangement uses TRBV28 and TRBJ1-2; no clear D gene. The germline V and J ends were trimmed by 3 bases and 4 bases, with 12 bases remaining between them. Germline V gene data show CDR1 as MDHEN and CDR2 as SYDVKM. This CDR3 spans 14 amino acids. The CDR3 bases are TGTGCCAGCAGTTTTTTAACTGCGGTCTATGGCTACACCTTC. Its translation: CASSFLTAVYGYTF.

CDR3 sequence (DNA): TGCGCCAGCAGCCAAGAAAACCAGGGGCGGCGTAGGAAACTGTTTTTT. Translating gives CASSQENQGRRRKLFF. V usage is TRBV4-3 and J usage is TRBJ1-4; D is perhaps TRBD1 (6 bases). V was clipped by 0 bases and J by 11 bases, with 19 bases between them. Looked up from germline, CDR1 is LGHNA and CDR2 is YSLEER. The CDR3 runs to 16 residues.

The V gene is TRBV2, the J gene TRBJ2-7; weak D call: TRBD2 (5 bases). The CDR3 loop spans 13 amino acids. Germline CDR1 SNHLY, CDR2 FYNNEI. The germline V and J ends were trimmed by 6 bases and 4 bases, with 13 bases remaining between them. Here the CDR3 reads CASRDSEPYEQYF. The CDR3 DNA reads TGTGCCAGCAGGGACTCCGAACCTTACGAGCAGTACTTC.

The gene calls are TRBV5-4 and TRBJ1-2; D gene uncertain. Germline loops: CDR1 SGHNT, CDR2 YYREEE (reference sequence). Trimming stripped 5 bases from V and 8 bases from J, with 19 bases between. This CDR3 has 14 residues. This CDR3 reads CASSVGGGFRGYTF. CDR3 sequence (DNA): TGTGCCAGCAGTGTTGGTGGCGGATTTCGGGGCTACACCTTC.

V and J are TRBV11-3 and TRBJ2-7; possible D gene TRBD1, 6 bases. V was pared by 1 base and J by 6 bases, with 16 bases between. CDR1 and CDR2 (germline): SGHNT, YENEEA. The CDR3 has 15 residues. DNA for the CDR3: TGTGCCAGCAGCTTAGGGACATGGACAGCGGCCGAGCAGTACTTC. It yields the protein CASSLGTWTAAEQYF.

This clone has just a few counts. The genes are TRBV5-4 and TRBJ2-3, with 13 bases matching TRBD2. Germline values: CDR1 SGHNT, CDR2 YYREEE (reference sequence). V was clipped by 4 bases and J by 2 bases; unmatched bases: 7. The CDR3 runs 17 residues. CDR3 sequence (DNA): TGTGCCAGCAGCGCCCGACTAGCGGGGGGTCCCACAGATACGCAGTATTTT. As protein: CASSARLAGGPTDTQYF.

V is TRBV7-2 and J is TRBJ2-3; a weak D match, TRBD2 (6 bases). The ends were cut back, 3 bases at V and 11 bases at J, with 18 bases in the middle. The CDR3 has 14 amino acids. Germline V gene data show CDR1 as SGHTA and CDR2 as FQGNSA. CDR3 nucleotides: TGTGCCAGCAGCTTGTCGGGAGACCCCCATATGCAGTATTTT. Residues: CASSLSGDPHMQYF.

This sequence joins TRBV2 and TRBJ1-5; TRBD1 is a possible D gene (5 bases). V was clipped by 3 bases and J by 4 bases, with 7 bases between them. The CDR3 is 13 amino acids. The V gene's germline CDR1 is SNHLY and CDR2 FYNNEI. The CDR3 is CASSDTGNQPQHF. CDR3 nucleotides: TGTGCCAGCAGTGATACAGGTAATCAGCCCCAGCATTTT.

V is TRBV9 and J is TRBJ2-7; TRBD2 matches at 8 bases. CDR1 and CDR2 from the germline V gene are SGDLS and YYNGEE. This CDR3 has 15 residues. Germline trimming cut 0 bases from V and 1 base from J; bases unmatched to any gene: 3. The CDR3: CASSVGTSGSYEQYF. DNA for the CDR3: TGTGCCAGCAGCGTAGGAACTAGCGGTTCCTACGAGCAGTACTTC.

The V and J genes are TRBV9 and TRBJ2-1; 10 bases fit TRBD2. The V gene's germline CDR1 is SGDLS and CDR2 YYNGEE. Trimming cost V 4 bases and J 3 bases; bases outside gene matches: 4. The CDR3 totals 15 residues. This CDR3 reads CASSPGTSDYNEQFF. The DNA for the CDR3 is TGTGCCAGCAGCCCTGGGACTAGCGACTACAATGAGCAGTTCTTC.

V is TRBV15 and J is TRBJ2-1; 10 bases align to TRBD2. The germline V gene encodes CDR1 LNHNV and CDR2 YYDKDF (reference sequence). Trimming cost V 0 bases and J 3 bases; bases outside gene matches: 2. The CDR3 is made up of 16 amino acids. CDR3 residues: CATSRDGTSVYNEQFF. The CDR3 nucleotides are TGTGCCACCAGCAGAGATGGGACTAGCGTCTACAATGAGCAGTTCTTC.

This chain connects TRBV15 to TRBJ1-5; TRBD1 might be the D (5 bases). Per the germline V gene, CDR1 is LNHNV and CDR2 is YYDKDF (reference sequence). The CDR3 sequence is 14 residues long. Between the trimmed V and J ends, which lost 0 bases and 2 bases, there was a span of 5 bases. CDR3 in amino acids: CATSRDRGNQPQHF. CDR3 nucleotide sequence: TGTGCCACCAGCAGAGACAGGGGCAATCAGCCCCAGCATTTT.

This clone occurred a few times. The V and J genes are TRBV28 and TRBJ2-5, with 7 bases identical to TRBD1. After removal of 3 bases from V and 10 bases from J, the junction contained 14 bases not matched to a gene. Germline CDR1 reads MDHEN; CDR2 reads SYDVKM. The CDR3 has 15 amino acids. For the CDR3, the DNA is TGTGCCAGCAGTTTTTCAAATACAGGGGACGGTGACCAGTACTTC. It codes for CASSFSNTGDGDQYF.

This chain joins TRBV9 and TRBJ1-1, with no clear D. Trimming pared 4 bases from V and 3 bases from J, leaving 7 bases between. This CDR3 is 12 amino acids long. Germline CDR1 and CDR2: SGDLS and YYNGEE. The CDR3 protein is CASSPIHTEAFF. The CDR3 coding sequence is TGTGCCAGCAGCCCAATTCACACTGAAGCTTTCTTT.